Listed here are 28 T cell receptor beta chains from one sample, sequenced in a study of blood T cell repertoires in COVID-19. This table comes from immunoSEQ multiplex PCR, and its TCRdb copy is limited to in-frame clones, with some not included. The table has 450,000 to 500,000 clones, approximately 85% seen once. The sequencing input was peripheral blood. All receptors derive from a human donor in a cohort sampled during active COVID-19.

The V gene is TRBV11-2, the J gene TRBJ1-1; the match to TRBD1 covers 7 bases. Germline CDR1 and CDR2: SGHAT and FQNNGV. The CDR3 is 15 residues long. Trimming at V came to 1 base and at J to 5 bases, leaving 7 bases not matched to a gene. CDR3 sequence: CASSLVSRGFTEAFF. The CDR3 coding sequence is TGTGCCAGCAGCTTAGTTAGCAGGGGGTTTACTGAAGCTTTCTTT.

For this clone: Other DNA sequences within the sample encode an identical CDR3. This chain uses TRBV4-3 with TRBJ1-4; TRBD1 agrees at 7 bases. Germline CDR1 LGHNA, CDR2 YSLEER. Trimming at V came to 0 bases and at J to 3 bases, leaving 1 base not matched to a gene. The CDR3 extends over 15 amino acids. CDR3 coding DNA: TGCGCCAGCAGCCAAGAGGGACAGCCTAATGAAAAACTGTTTTTT. It translates to CASSQEGQPNEKLFF.

The chain employs TRBV7-2 and TRBJ2-1, with D uncertain. From germline, CDR1 is SGHTA and CDR2 FQGNSA. This CDR3 has 12 amino acids. Deletions cut 5 bases from V and 8 bases from J, with 10 bases between. CDR3 in DNA: TGTGCCAGCAGCCCGCCGAGCGATGAGCAGTTCTTC. Amino acid sequence: CASSPPSDEQFF.

This clone was seen just once. The rearrangement joins TRBV7-9 to TRBJ1-2, with a possible D match to TRBD1 (5 bases). Trimming left V 3 bases short and J 3 bases short, with 11 bases between. Looked up from germline, CDR1 is SEHNR and CDR2 is FQNEAQ (reference sequence). The CDR3 is 14 amino acids. DNA for the CDR3: TGTGCCAGCAGCTTGGGGGGATTTGACTATGGCTACACCTTC. Its translation is CASSLGGFDYGYTF.

Of note for this clone: Germline is not matched at one junction end, which may reflect a read error. V is TRBV3-1 (or the pseudogene TRBV3-2) and J is TRBJ2-3; 9 bases are a match to TRBD2. The CDR3 sequence is 13 residues long. In germline, CDR1 is LGHDT, CDR2 YNNKEL (reference sequence). The CDR3 nucleotides are TGTGCCAGCAGCCAGCTGTGGGGACTAGCCGCAATATTT. It encodes CASSQLWGLAAIF.

This clone was found once. The CDR3: CAISESALLADYEQYF. The CDR3 DNA sequence: TGTGCCATCAGTGAGTCTGCCCTCCTAGCAGACTACGAGCAGTACTTC. This chain connects TRBV10-3 to TRBJ2-7; D is possibly TRBD2 (5 bases). The germline gives CDR1 ENHRY, CDR2 SYGVKD. V dropped 0 bases and J dropped 3 bases, with 15 bases sitting between them. This CDR3 comprises 16 residues.

The chain carries TRBV29-1 and TRBJ1-2; the match to TRBD1 covers 9 bases. The CDR3 sequence is 13 residues long. The germline CDR1 and CDR2 sequences are SQVTM and ANQGSEA. With 6 bases clipped from V and 7 bases from J, the junction kept 9 bases outside the gene matches. CDR3 in DNA: TGCAGCGTCAGCCTGACAGGGGGAGGTGGCTACACCTTC. Amino acid sequence: CSVSLTGGGGYTF.

The chain is built from TRBV6-5 and TRBJ1-1; weak D call: TRBD1 (5 bases). V was clipped by 0 bases and J by 4 bases, with 15 bases between them. There are 16 residues in the CDR3. Germline V lookup: CDR1 MNHEY, CDR2 SVGAGI. CDR3: CASSYSTGGRATEAFF. The DNA of the CDR3 is TGTGCCAGCAGTTACTCGACCGGGGGGAGGGCCACTGAAGCTTTCTTT.

The V call is TRBV9, the J call TRBJ2-1; 7 bases map to TRBD2. V gave up 2 bases and J gave up 6 bases; unmatched junction bases: 11. CDR3 length equals 16 residues. Germline V CDR1 and CDR2: SGDLS, YYNGEE. The CDR3 region has the DNA TGTGCCAGCAGCGTTGTTAGCCAGCGGGAAAGCAATGAGCAGTTCTTC. Its translation is CASSVVSQRESNEQFF.

The J gene is TRBJ2-1, the V gene TRBV28; TRBD1 might be the D (5 bases). Deletions cut 0 bases from V and 6 bases from J, with 6 bases between. The length of the CDR3 is 13 residues. Germline V CDR1 and CDR2: MDHEN, SYDVKM. In nucleotides, the CDR3 is TGTGCCAGCAGTTTATGGGACATCAATGAGCAGTTCTTC. It codes for CASSLWDINEQFF.

This chain connects TRBV18 to TRBJ1-2; weak D call: TRBD1 (5 bases). Trimming cost V 3 bases and J 4 bases, with 12 bases left between them. Germline V lookup: CDR1 KGHSH, CDR2 LQKENI. This CDR3 spans 14 amino acids. CDR3 DNA: TGTGCCAGCTCACCTCCGACAGCAATCTATGGCTACACCTTC. This gives the protein CASSPPTAIYGYTF.

The V and J genes are TRBV7-3 and TRBJ2-7; no clear D. From germline, CDR1 is SGHTA and CDR2 FQGTGA. CDR3 length: 12 amino acids. Trimming pared 4 bases from V and 0 bases from J, leaving 4 bases between. CDR3 DNA sequence: TGTGCCAGCAGCTCTTTCTCCTACGAGCAGTACTTC. Translation: CASSSFSYEQYF.

In this sample, this clone turned up a few times. V usage is TRBV5-1 and J usage is TRBJ1-1; D remains unclear. The CDR3 has 12 amino acids. V was pared by 1 base and J by 6 bases, with 7 bases between. The germline V gene encodes CDR1 SGHRS and CDR2 YFSETQ. For the CDR3, the DNA is TGCGCCAGCAGCTTGTCCGGGGCTGAAGCTTTCTTT. Its protein is CASSLSGAEAFF.

The J gene is TRBJ2-3, the V gene TRBV11-3; 11 positions agree with TRBD2. The CDR3 covers 16 residues. J was trimmed by 2 bases and V by 1 base; bases with no gene match: 2. Per the germline V gene, CDR1 is SGHNT and CDR2 is YENEEA. CDR3 sequence (DNA): TGTGCCAGCAGCTTAGGACTAGCGGGACTCACAGATACGCAGTATTTT. Translation: CASSLGLAGLTDTQYF.

This clone was seen a single time. The chain recombines TRBV9 with TRBJ2-3, with TRBD2 identical over 13 bases. With V trimmed by 0 bases and J by 8 bases, 9 bases remained unmatched. The CDR3 length is 17 residues. Germline CDR1 and CDR2: SGDLS and YYNGEE. The CDR3 sequence is CASSVGGGLAGEPTQYF. DNA for the CDR3: TGTGCCAGCAGCGTAGGAGGCGGACTAGCGGGAGAGCCTACGCAGTATTTT.

This clone was counted a single time. This chain joins TRBV7-9 and TRBJ2-1; 7 nucleotides match TRBD2. Germline CDR1 is SEHNR and CDR2 is FQNEAQ (reference sequence). V lost 7 bases to trimming and J lost 9 bases; unmatched junction nucleotides: 9. The CDR3 sequence is 13 residues long. CDR3 nucleotides: TGTGCCAGCACCATTGGACTAGGTGGTGAGCAGTTCTTC. Encoded protein: CASTIGLGGEQFF.

The sample holds one count of this clone. The chain employs TRBV3-1 (or the pseudogene TRBV3-2) and TRBJ1-2; 7 bases fit TRBD1. CDR1 LGHDT and CDR2 YNNKEL come from the germline V gene (reference sequence). J lost 8 bases, V lost 6 bases, and 9 bases had no gene match. CDR3 length: 13 amino acids. The CDR3 reads CASSSKGARGYTF. DNA for the CDR3: TGTGCCAGCAGTTCAAAGGGGGCGCGGGGCTACACCTTC.

CDR3 sequence (DNA): TGCGCCAGCAGCTTGCGGGTGGGGCTTCGCACCGGGGAGCTGTTTTTT. This gives the protein CASSLRVGLRTGELFF. This chain links TRBV5-1 with TRBJ2-2; possible D gene TRBD1, 5 bases. V gave up 1 base and J gave up 4 bases, with 14 bases separating them. CDR3 size: 16 residues. Germline V gene sequence: CDR1 SGHRS, CDR2 YFSETQ. The entire variable domain, with the rest obtained from reference TRBV5-1 and TRBJ2-2, is as follows: KAGVTQTPRYLIKTRGQQVTLSCSPISGHRSVSWYQQTPGQGLQFLFEYFSETQRNKGNFPGRFSGRQFSNSRSEMNVSTLELGDSALYLCASSLRVGLRTGELFFGEGSRLTVL.

This sequence joins TRBV11-2 and TRBJ1-6, with no clear D. Per germline, CDR1 SGHAT and CDR2 FQNNGV. The length of the CDR3 is 13 residues. V was clipped by 5 bases and J by 7 bases, with 9 bases between them. This chain's CDR3 is CASSPNVNSPLHF. Written as DNA, the CDR3 is TGTGCCAGCAGCCCAAATGTGAATTCACCCCTCCACTTT.

The chain has TRBV6-5 and TRBJ1-1, with TRBD1 identical over 7 bases. Germline lookup yields CDR1 MNHEY and CDR2 SVGAGI. CDR3 length: 15 amino acids. Unmatched junction bases numbered 8, after V lost 7 bases and J lost 0 bases. DNA for the CDR3: TGTGCCAGCAAGGAGCAGGGGGTGCTGAACACTGAAGCTTTCTTT. Translating it yields CASKEQGVLNTEAFF.

V gene TRBV7-9 combines with J gene TRBJ1-6; 9 bases fit TRBD1. After removal of 3 bases from V and 7 bases from J, the junction contained 4 bases not matched to a gene. This CDR3 has 15 residues. Germline CDR1 and CDR2: SEHNR and FQNEAQ (reference sequence). The CDR3 region is CASSFEQGANSPLHF. In DNA form, the CDR3 reads TGTGCCAGCAGCTTCGAACAGGGGGCGAATTCACCCCTCCACTTT.

The V gene is TRBV24-1, the J gene TRBJ1-1, with 9 positions matching TRBD1. This CDR3 contains 15 residues. Germline V gene data show CDR1 as KGHDR and CDR2 as SFDVKD. The junction had 6 bases not matched to a gene; V was cut back by 7 bases and J by 1 base. The CDR3 spells CATRPGQGQNTEAFF. The CDR3 nucleotides are TGTGCCACCAGACCGGGACAGGGCCAGAACACTGAAGCTTTCTTT.

The genes are TRBV5-4 and TRBJ1-1, with 7 nucleotides matching TRBD1. Trimming at V came to 4 bases and at J to 5 bases, leaving 11 bases not matched to a gene. This CDR3 spans 15 amino acids. CDR1 is SGHNT and CDR2 is YYREEE in the germline V gene (reference sequence). CDR3 protein: CASSKKQGPETEAFF. DNA of the CDR3: TGTGCCAGCAGCAAGAAACAGGGGCCAGAGACTGAAGCTTTCTTT. Using reference TRBV5-4 and TRBJ1-1 for the parts outside the CDR3, the full variable domain is ETGVTQSPTHLIKTRGQQVTLRCSSQSGHNTVSWYQQALGQGPQFIFQYYREEENGRGNFPPRFSGLQFPNYSSELNVNALELDDSALYLCASSKKQGPETEAFFGQGTRLTVV.

This chain connects TRBV5-1 to TRBJ2-2, with 8 bases aligning to TRBD1. Germline CDR1 reads SGHRS; CDR2 reads YFSETQ. Trimming cost V 2 bases and J 1 base; bases outside gene matches: 7. The CDR3 length is 17 residues. The CDR3 coding sequence is TGCGCCAGCAGCTTCGTCAGGGGGCAAGGGAACACCGGGGAGCTGTTTTTT. It codes for CASSFVRGQGNTGELFF.

This clone was counted a single time. V and J are TRBV6-4 and TRBJ2-2; the D is unclear. Germline V gene data show CDR1 as MRHNA and CDR2 as SNTAGT. This CDR3 is built from 14 residues. V was cut by 4 bases and J by 4 bases, with 10 bases left in between. The CDR3 region has the DNA TGTGCCAGCAGTGCCCAATCGGGCACCGGGGAGCTGTTTTTT. It codes for CASSAQSGTGELFF.

This clone was counted a single time. The chain joins TRBV27 to TRBJ2-7; 10 nucleotides align to TRBD1. Germline V gives CDR1 MNHEY, CDR2 SMNVEV (reference sequence). V was clipped by 3 bases and J by 5 bases; unmatched bases: 13. The CDR3 is 17 amino acids. CDR3 nucleotide sequence: TGTGCCAGCAGTTTCCTCTCCGGGGACAGGGGAACCCACGAGCAGTACTTC. Its translation: CASSFLSGDRGTHEQYF.

The chain combines TRBV5-6 with TRBJ1-2; D gene uncertain. Looked up from germline, CDR1 is SGHDT and CDR2 is YYEEEE. The CDR3 extends over 12 amino acids. V lost 5 bases to trimming and J lost 6 bases, with 11 bases between them. The DNA for the CDR3 is TGTGCCAGCAGGGAACAGATGGATGGCTACACCTTC. The encoded protein is CASREQMDGYTF.

This clone was seen only once. The CDR3: CASSGRDRDTEAFF. Written as DNA, the CDR3 is TGTGCCAGCAGCGGACGAGACAGGGACACTGAAGCTTTCTTT. V usage is TRBV9 and J usage is TRBJ1-1; 7 bases fit TRBD1. Germline-derived CDR1 and CDR2 are SGDLS and YYNGEE. The V gene end was trimmed by 3 bases and the J gene end by 3 bases; junction bases not matched to a gene: 5. The CDR3 covers 14 residues.